This T cell receptor beta chain was sequenced during a study of shared clonotypes between healthy human individuals. The CDR3 length is 12 residues. Looked up from germline, CDR1 is MNHEY and CDR2 is SMNVEV (reference sequence). V was clipped by 10 bases and J by 6 bases; unmatched bases: 4. Naive CD8 cells lacked CD45RO, underwent positive selection for CCR7 and left out terminally differentiated effector memory CD45RA+ cells. Some clones are missing from TCRdb's copy, which holds only in-frame ones; the method was immunoSEQ multiplex PCR. The sample yields around 2,000,000 clones, approximately 94% seen once.

This sequence originates from a man aged 18 to 35 in good health. The sample consisted of naive CD8+ T cells sorted from blood. The V and J genes are TRBV27 and TRBJ1-2; 11 positions match TRBD1. The CDR3 loop reads CATWTGGHGYTF. DNA of the CDR3: TGTGCCACTTGGACAGGGGGCCATGGCTACACCTTC.